Listed below are T cell receptor beta chains from one sample, sequenced in a study of shared clonotypes between healthy human individuals. Data came from immunoSEQ multiplex PCR; TCRdb stores just in-frame clones and leaves some out. The sample carries about 2.1 million clones, 93% recorded once. Sequenced material: naive CD8+ T cells from PBMCs. These receptors all come from a man aged 18 to 29 in good health. Some clones in this sample may be carry-over from other donors' samples. Both conserved end residues are part of each CDR3. A D gene is named only where the DNA matches it firmly. Size is stated for part of the rows, as once, few or many counts, or as a class when the clone is expanded.

J gene | V gene | D gene | clone size | CDR3 protein | CDR3 DNA
TRBJ2-3 | TRBV6-5 | NA | NA | CASSYSRDSSTDTQYF | TGTGCCAGCAGTTACTCGAGGGACTCCAGCACAGATACGCAGTATTTT
TRBJ1-1 | TRBV4-1 | NA | NA | CASSQDSRNTEAFF | TGCGCCAGCAGCCAAGATAGCAGGAACACTGAAGCTTTCTTT
TRBJ2-5 | TRBV7-8 | TRBD2 | NA | CASSSRTSGEETQYF | TGTGCCAGCAGCTCCCGGACTAGCGGGGAAGAGACCCAGTACTTC
TRBJ2-7 | TRBV11-2 | TRBD2 | NA | CASSLDLAGETYEQYF | TGTGCCAGCAGCTTAGATCTAGCGGGAGAGACCTACGAGCAGTACTTC
TRBJ2-5 | TRBV7-9 | TRBD1 | NA | CASSLGSRVGGGETQYF | TGTGCCAGCAGCTTAGGCTCTCGGGTAGGGGGCGGAGAGACCCAGTACTTC
TRBJ2-5 | TRBV27 | TRBD1 | once | CASSYSPGTGRFRETQYF | TGTGCCAGCAGCTACTCCCCCGGGACAGGGAGGTTCCGAGAGACCCAGTACTTC
TRBJ2-7 | TRBV28 | NA | NA | CASSRGSVSYEQYF | TGTGCCAGCAGCCGGGGCAGTGTCTCCTACGAGCAGTACTTC
TRBJ2-2 | TRBV5-1 | NA | NA | CASSLRWDTGELFF | TGCGCCAGCAGCCTAAGGTGGGACACCGGGGAGCTGTTTTTT
TRBJ2-3 | TRBV23-1 | NA | NA | CASSQGSRSQDTDTQYF | TGCGCCAGCAGTCAAGGGTCCAGGTCCCAAGACACAGATACGCAGTATTTT
TRBJ1-1 | TRBV5-1 | TRBD1 | once | CASRLTGGGTEAFF | TGCGCCAGCAGGCTGACAGGGGGAGGGACTGAAGCTTTCTTT
TRBJ2-5 | TRBV29-1 | NA | NA | CSVDLDSQETQYF | TGCAGCGTTGATTTGGACAGCCAAGAGACCCAGTACTTC
TRBJ2-3 | TRBV30 | TRBD2 | NA | CAWSVLAGGPDTQYF | TGTGCCTGGAGTGTACTAGCGGGGGGGCCAGATACGCAGTATTTT
TRBJ1-2 | TRBV9 | TRBD1 | NA | CASSDRDRGNYGYTF | TGTGCCAGCAGCGACAGGGACAGAGGAAACTATGGCTACACCTTC
TRBJ2-2 | TRBV6-5 | NA | NA | CASSGAMDTGELFF | TGTGCCAGCAGTGGGGCAATGGACACCGGGGAGCTGTTTTTT
TRBJ1-5 | TRBV5-3 | NA | NA | CARSRPTVRVEQPQHF | TGTGCCAGAAGCCGCCCGACAGTAAGGGTAGAACAGCCCCAGCATTTT
TRBJ1-1 | TRBV27 | NA | NA | CASSPHRVPEAFF | TGTGCCAGCAGTCCCCACCGGGTCCCTGAAGCTTTCTTT
TRBJ2-7 | TRBV5-1 | TRBD1 | NA | CASRAGTGYYEQYF | TGCGCCAGCAGAGCCGGGACAGGTTACTACGAGCAGTACTTC
TRBJ2-3 | TRBV6-5 | NA | NA | CASSYRAGYTDTQYF | TGTGCCAGCAGTTACCGGGCGGGGTACACAGATACGCAGTATTTT
TRBJ2-1 | TRBV4-1 | TRBD2 | NA | CASSTRTSGSPNNEQFF | TGCGCCAGCAGCACGCGGACTAGCGGGAGCCCCAACAATGAGCAGTTCTTC
TRBJ2-2 | TRBV10-1 | NA | NA | CASQDVNTGELFF | TGCGCCAGCCAGGACGTCAACACCGGGGAGCTGTTTTTT
TRBJ1-3 | TRBV27 | NA | NA | CASSLTASAGNTIYF | TGTGCCAGCAGTTTAACGGCGAGCGCTGGAAACACCATATATTTT
TRBJ2-1 | TRBV7-9 | TRBD2 | NA | CASSSQTSGSRYEQFF | TGTGCCAGCAGCTCACAGACTAGCGGGAGTCGGTATGAGCAGTTCTTC
TRBJ2-3 | TRBV11-2 | TRBD2 | NA | CASSLEAGTDTQYF | TGTGCCAGCAGCTTAGAAGCGGGAACAGATACGCAGTATTTT
TRBJ2-5 | TRBV28 | NA | NA | CASTIMGGRETQYF | TGTGCCAGCACCATTATGGGGGGAAGGGAGACCCAGTACTTC
TRBJ2-7 | TRBV30 | NA | NA | CAYFDPEQYF | TGTGCTTACTTCGACCCCGAGCAGTACTTC
TRBJ2-4 | TRBV19 | NA | NA | CASSRSLAKNIQYF | TGTGCCAGCAGTCGGTCCCTAGCCAAAAACATTCAGTACTTC
TRBJ2-7 | TRBV15 | TRBD1 | NA | CATSSSWTGLFYEQYF | TGTGCCACCAGCAGTTCGTGGACAGGGTTGTTCTACGAGCAGTACTTC
TRBJ2-3 | TRBV18 | TRBD1 | NA | CASSRDFRDRSTDTQYF | TGTGCCAGCTCACGAGACTTCCGGGACAGGAGCACAGATACGCAGTATTTT
TRBJ2-5 | TRBV5-6 | NA | NA | CASSMRYRDETQYF | TGTGCCAGCAGCATGAGGTACAGGGACGAGACCCAGTACTTC
TRBJ2-5 | TRBV5-1 | NA | NA | CASSLVGTQETQYF | TGCGCCAGCAGCTTAGTTGGAACCCAAGAGACCCAGTACTTC
TRBJ2-3 | TRBV5-4 | NA | NA | CASSLGVGDTQYF | TGTGCCAGCAGCTTGGGTGTTGGAGATACGCAGTATTTT
TRBJ2-7 | TRBV4-3 | NA | NA | CASSQGAGATGEQYF | TGCGCCAGCAGCCAAGGGGCGGGAGCCACAGGGGAGCAGTACTTC